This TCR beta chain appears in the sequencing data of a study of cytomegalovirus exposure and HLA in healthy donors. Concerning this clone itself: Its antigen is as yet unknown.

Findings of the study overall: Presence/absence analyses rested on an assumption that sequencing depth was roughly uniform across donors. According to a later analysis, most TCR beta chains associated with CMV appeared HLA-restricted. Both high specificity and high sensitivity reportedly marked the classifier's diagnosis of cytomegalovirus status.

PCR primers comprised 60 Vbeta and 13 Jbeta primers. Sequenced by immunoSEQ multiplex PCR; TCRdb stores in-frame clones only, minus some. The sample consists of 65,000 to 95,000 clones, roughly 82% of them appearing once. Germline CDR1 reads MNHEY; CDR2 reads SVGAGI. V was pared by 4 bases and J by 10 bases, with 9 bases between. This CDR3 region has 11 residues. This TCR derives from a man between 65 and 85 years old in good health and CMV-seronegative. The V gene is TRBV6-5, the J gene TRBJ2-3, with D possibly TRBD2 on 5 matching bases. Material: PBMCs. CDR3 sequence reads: CASSFPGAQYF. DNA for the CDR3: TGTGCCAGCAGTTTTCCCGGGGCGCAGTATTTT.